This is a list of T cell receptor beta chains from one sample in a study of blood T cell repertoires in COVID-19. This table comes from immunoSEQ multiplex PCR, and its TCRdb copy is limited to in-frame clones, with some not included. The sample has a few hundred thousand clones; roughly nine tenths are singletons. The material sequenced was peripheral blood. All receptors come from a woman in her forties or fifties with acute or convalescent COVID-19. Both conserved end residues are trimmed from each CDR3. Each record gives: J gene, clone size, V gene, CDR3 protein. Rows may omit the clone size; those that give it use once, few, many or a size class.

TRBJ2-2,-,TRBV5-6,ASSKLLAGNTGELF
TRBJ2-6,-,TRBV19,ASSYSSYSGANVLT
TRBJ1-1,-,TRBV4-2,ASSYSEDRDGTEAF
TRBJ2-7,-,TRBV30,AWIGGEGLGEQY
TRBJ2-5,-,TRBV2,ASSEGLQLYLYQETQY
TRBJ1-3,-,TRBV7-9,AGAGQRGNTIY
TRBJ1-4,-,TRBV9,ASSVHDRGGEKLF
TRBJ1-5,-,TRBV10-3,AISESGQGSNQPQH
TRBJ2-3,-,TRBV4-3,ASSLRPRDYTDTQY
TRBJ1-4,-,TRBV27,ASRRRYGEKLF
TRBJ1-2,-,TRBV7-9,ASSLYQGGSDGYT
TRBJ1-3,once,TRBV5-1,ASSSTGLGPGNTIY
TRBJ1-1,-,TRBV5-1,ASSLQGRNTEAF
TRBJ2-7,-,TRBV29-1,SVEDNGAGF
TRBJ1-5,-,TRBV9,ASSFDSRSNQPQH
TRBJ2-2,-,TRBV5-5,ASRLGTTNTGELF
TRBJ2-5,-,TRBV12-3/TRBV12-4,ATAAGETQY
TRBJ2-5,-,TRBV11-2,ASSLGLAGDYQETQY
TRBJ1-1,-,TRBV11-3,ASSASLDTEAF
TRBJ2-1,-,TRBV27,ASSFPSGGAVEQF
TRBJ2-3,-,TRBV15,ATSRGRRQGGADTQY
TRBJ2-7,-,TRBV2,ASRQGQEAYEQY
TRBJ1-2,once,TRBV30,AWSGVGRGNYGYT
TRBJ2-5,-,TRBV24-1,ATSDSTGSQETQY
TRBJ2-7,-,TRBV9,ASSVGLTYEQY
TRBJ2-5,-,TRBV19,ASSNTGQETQY
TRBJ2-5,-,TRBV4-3,ASSQDPGLAGWETQY
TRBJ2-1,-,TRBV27,ASSPTAGSYNEQF
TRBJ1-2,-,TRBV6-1,ASSEEAGGYT
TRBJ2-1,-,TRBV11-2,ASSSTPPITYQEKQF
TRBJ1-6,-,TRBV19,ASSILRGQGAVSPLH
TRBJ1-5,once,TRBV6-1,ASSGRTGSGNQPQH
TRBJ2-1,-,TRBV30,AWSSGSSYNEQF
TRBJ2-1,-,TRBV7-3,ASSLGGGITYNEQF
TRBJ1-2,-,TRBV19,ASSAGTGNYGYT
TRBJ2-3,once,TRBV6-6,ASSYSGTSTDTQY
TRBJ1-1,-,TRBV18,ASSPGQNLRDTEAF
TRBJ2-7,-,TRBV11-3,ASSLEADTYEQY
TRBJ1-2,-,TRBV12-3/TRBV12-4,ASSLIGAGYT
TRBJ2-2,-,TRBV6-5,ASSYEAGGGTGELF
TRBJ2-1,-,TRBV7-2,ASSQGQGRGMF
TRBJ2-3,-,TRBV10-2,ASSEGLAGSTDTQY
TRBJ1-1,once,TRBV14,ASSRQGPEAF
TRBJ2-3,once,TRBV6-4,ASSDSRGEPTDTQY
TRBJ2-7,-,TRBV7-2,ASSFTGTRNDEQY
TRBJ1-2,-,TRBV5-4,ASSWDRDYGYT
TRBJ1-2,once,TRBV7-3,ASSLGQGSDGYT
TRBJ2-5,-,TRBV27,APNLCLVRETQY
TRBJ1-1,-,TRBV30,AWSGGPGHRFLPRGAEAF
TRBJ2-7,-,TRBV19,ASSSYGLAVQY
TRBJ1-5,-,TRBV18,ASSLGTEMDQPQH
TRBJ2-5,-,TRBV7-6,ASSSGQGSQETQY
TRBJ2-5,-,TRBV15,ATSNGLAGPQETQY
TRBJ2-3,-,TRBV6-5,ASRQGWRTDTQY
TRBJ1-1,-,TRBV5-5,ASSLIQGSTEAF